The T cell receptor beta chain under discussion was sequenced for a study of OX40 agonist ivuxolimab in advanced cancers. Study at large: Intravenous ivuxolimab at 0.01 to 10 mg/kg was given to patients every 2 weeks.

The protocol was immunoSEQ multiplex PCR, while the TCRdb copy is restricted to in-frame clones and leaves out a portion. The sample consists of about 50,000 clones, roughly 81% of them appearing once. The CDR3 is 13 residues long. The V and J ends lost 5 bases and 4 bases respectively, with 11 bases between them. CDR1 and CDR2 from the germline V gene are SEHNR and FQNEAQ (reference sequence). The gene calls are TRBV7-9 and TRBJ1-2, with no clear D. Here the sequenced sample was CD4+ or CD8+ T cells sorted from blood, taken in a trial of the OX40 agonist ivuxolimab. The sequence came from an adult with an advanced solid tumor such as melanoma, head and neck, liver or kidney cancer. The CDR3 region has the DNA TGTGCCAGCAGCCCGCCGGACGGCTATGGCTACACCTTC. It is translated as CASSPPDGYGYTF.